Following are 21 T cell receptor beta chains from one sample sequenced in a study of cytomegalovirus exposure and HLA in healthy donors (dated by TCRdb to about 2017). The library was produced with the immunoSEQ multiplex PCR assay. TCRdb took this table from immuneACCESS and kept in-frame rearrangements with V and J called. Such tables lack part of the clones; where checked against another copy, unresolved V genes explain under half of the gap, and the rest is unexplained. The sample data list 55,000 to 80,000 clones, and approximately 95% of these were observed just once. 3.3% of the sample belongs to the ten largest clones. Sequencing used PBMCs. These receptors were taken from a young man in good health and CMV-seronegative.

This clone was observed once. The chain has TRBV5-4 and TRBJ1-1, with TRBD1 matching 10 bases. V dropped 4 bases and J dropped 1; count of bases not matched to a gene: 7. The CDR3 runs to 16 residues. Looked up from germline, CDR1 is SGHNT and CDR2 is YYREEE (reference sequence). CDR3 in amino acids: CASSPRTGGTNTEAFF. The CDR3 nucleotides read TGTGCCAGCAGCCCTCGGACAGGGGGGACGAACACTGAAGCTTTCTTT.

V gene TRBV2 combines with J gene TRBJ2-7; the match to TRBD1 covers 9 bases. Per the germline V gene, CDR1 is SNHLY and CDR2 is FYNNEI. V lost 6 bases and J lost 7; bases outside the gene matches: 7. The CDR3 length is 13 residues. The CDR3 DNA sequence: TGTGCCAGCAGGGGACAGGGTACGGGTGAGCAGTACTTC. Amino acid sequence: CASRGQGTGEQYF. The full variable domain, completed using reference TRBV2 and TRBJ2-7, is EPEVTQTPSHQVTQMGQEVILRCVPISNHLYFYWYRQILGQKVEFLVSFYNNEISEKSEIFDDQFSVERPDGSNFTLKIRSTKLEDSAMYFCASRGQGTGEQYFGPGTRLTVT.

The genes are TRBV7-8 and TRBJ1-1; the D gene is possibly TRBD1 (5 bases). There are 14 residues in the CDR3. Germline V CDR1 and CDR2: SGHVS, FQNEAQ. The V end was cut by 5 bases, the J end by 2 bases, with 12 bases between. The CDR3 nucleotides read TGTGCCAGCAGCCCCACGACAGAAAACACTGAAGCTTTCTTT. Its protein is CASSPTTENTEAFF.

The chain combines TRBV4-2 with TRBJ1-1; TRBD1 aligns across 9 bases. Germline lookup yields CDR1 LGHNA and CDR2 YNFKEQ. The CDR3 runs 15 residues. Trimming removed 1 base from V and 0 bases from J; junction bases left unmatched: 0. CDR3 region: CASSQGQGVNTEAFF. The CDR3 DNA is TGTGCCAGCAGCCAAGGACAGGGGGTGAACACTGAAGCTTTCTTT.

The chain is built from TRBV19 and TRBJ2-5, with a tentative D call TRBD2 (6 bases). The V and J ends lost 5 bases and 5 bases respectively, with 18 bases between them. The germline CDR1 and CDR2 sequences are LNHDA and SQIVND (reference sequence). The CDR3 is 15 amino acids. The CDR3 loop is CASSPRDSEMETQYF. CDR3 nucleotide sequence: TGTGCCAGTAGTCCCCGGGACTCCGAGATGGAGACCCAGTACTTC.

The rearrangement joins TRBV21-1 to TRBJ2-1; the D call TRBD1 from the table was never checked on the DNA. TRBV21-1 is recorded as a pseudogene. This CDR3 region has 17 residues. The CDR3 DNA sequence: TGTGCCAGCAGCGAAAGGCGCGGGACAGCAACGGCATGTGAGCAGTTCTTC. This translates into CASSERRGTATACEQFF.

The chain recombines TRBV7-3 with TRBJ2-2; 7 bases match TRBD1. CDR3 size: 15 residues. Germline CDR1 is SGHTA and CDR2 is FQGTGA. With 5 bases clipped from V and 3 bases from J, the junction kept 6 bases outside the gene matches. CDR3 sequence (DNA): TGTGCCAGCAGCGTCGGGACAGCTTACACCGGGGAGCTGTTTTTT. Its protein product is CASSVGTAYTGELFF.

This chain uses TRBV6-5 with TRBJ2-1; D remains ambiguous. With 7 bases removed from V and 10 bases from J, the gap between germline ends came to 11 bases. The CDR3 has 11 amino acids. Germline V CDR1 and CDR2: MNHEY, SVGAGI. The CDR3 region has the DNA TGTGCCAGCACCTATCATTTCGAGCAGTTCTTC. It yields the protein CASTYHFEQFF.

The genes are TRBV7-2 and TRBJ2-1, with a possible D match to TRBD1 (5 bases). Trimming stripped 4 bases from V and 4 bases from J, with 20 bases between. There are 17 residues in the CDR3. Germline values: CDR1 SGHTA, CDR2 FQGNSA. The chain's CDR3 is CASSWTRVPDAYNEQFF. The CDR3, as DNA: TGTGCCAGCAGCTGGACACGGGTCCCCGACGCGTACAATGAGCAGTTCTTC.

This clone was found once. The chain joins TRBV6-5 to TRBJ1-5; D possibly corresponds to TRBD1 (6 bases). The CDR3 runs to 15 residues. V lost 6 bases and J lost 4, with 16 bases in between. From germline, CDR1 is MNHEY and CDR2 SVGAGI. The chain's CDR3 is CASSPSDSQNQPQHF. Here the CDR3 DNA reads TGTGCCAGCAGCCCATCGGACAGTCAGAATCAGCCCCAGCATTTT.

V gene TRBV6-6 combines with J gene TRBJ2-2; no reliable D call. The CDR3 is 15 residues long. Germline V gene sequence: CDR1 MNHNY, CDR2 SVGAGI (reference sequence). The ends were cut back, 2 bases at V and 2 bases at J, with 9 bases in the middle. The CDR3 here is CASSYLTLNTGELFF. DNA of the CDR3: TGTGCCAGCAGTTACCTGACACTCAACACCGGGGAGCTGTTTTTT.

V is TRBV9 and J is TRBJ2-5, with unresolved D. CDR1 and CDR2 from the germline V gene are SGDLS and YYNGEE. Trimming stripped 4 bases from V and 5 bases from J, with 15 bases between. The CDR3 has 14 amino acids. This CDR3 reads CASSLYGQFETQYF. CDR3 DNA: TGTGCCAGCAGCCTTTATGGGCAGTTCGAGACCCAGTACTTC. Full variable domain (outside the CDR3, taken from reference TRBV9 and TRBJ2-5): DSGVTQTPKHLITATGQRVTLRCSPRSGDLSVYWYQQSLDQGLQFLIQYYNGEERAKGNILERFSAQQFPDLHSELNLSSLELGDSALYFCASSLYGQFETQYFGPGTRLLVL.

The CDR3 region is CASSGDTQETQYF. As DNA, the CDR3 is TGTGCCAGCAGCGGGGACACCCAAGAGACCCAGTACTTC. The rearrangement joins TRBV2 to TRBJ2-5, with a possible D match to TRBD1 (6 bases). CDR1 is SNHLY and CDR2 is FYNNEI in the germline V gene. This CDR3 has 13 amino acids. V lost 6 bases, J lost 1 base, and 9 bases lay in between.

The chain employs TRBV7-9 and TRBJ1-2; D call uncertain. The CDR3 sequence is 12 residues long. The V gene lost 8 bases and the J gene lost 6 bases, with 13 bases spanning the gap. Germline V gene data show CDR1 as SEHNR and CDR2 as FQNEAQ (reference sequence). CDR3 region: CASAQEAHGYTF. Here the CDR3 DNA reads TGTGCCAGCGCCCAGGAGGCTCATGGCTACACCTTC.

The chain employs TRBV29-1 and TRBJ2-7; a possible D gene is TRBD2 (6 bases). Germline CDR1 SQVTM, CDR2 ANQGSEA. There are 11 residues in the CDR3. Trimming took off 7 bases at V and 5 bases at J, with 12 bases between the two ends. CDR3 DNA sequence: TGCAGCGCGACGGAGGGACACGAGCAGTACTTC. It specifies CSATEGHEQYF.

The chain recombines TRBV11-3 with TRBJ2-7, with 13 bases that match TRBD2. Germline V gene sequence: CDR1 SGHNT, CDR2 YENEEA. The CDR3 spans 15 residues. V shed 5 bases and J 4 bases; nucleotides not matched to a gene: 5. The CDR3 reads CASSQGLAGLYEQYF. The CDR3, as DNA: TGTGCCAGCAGCCAGGGACTAGCGGGACTTTACGAGCAGTACTTC.

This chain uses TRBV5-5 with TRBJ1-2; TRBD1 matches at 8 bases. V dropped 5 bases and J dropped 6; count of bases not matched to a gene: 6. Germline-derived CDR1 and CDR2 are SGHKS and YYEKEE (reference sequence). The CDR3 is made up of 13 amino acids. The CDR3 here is CASSRTGWDGYTF. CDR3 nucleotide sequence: TGTGCCAGCAGTCGGACAGGGTGGGATGGCTACACCTTC.

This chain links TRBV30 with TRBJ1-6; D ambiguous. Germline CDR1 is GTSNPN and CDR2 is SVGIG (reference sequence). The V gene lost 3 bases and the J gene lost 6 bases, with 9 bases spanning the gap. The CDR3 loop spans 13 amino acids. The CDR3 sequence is CAWRSSSNSPLHF. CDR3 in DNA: TGTGCCTGGAGAAGTAGCAGTAATTCACCCCTCCACTTT.

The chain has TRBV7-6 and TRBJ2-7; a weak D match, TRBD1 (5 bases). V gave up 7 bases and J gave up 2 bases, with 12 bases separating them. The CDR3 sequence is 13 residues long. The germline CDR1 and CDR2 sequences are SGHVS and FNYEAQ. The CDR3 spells CASTDSDTYEQYF. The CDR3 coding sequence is TGTGCCAGCACCGATTCGGACACCTACGAGCAGTACTTC.

The CDR3 DNA reads TGTGCCACCAAACTAGGGGGTGGAGAGACCCAGTACTTC. This codes for CATKLGGGETQYF. The V gene is TRBV6-6, the J gene TRBJ2-5; tentatively, D is TRBD1 (6 bases). This CDR3 spans 13 amino acids. V lost 10 bases and J 4 bases, leaving 16 bases between the germline ends. In germline, CDR1 is MNHNY, CDR2 SVGAGI (reference sequence).

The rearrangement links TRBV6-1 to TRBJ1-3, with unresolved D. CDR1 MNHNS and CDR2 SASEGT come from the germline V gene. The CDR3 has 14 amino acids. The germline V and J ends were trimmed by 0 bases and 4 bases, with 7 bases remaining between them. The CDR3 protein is CASSEALRGNTIYF. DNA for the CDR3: TGTGCCAGCAGTGAAGCGCTCAGGGGAAACACCATATATTTT.